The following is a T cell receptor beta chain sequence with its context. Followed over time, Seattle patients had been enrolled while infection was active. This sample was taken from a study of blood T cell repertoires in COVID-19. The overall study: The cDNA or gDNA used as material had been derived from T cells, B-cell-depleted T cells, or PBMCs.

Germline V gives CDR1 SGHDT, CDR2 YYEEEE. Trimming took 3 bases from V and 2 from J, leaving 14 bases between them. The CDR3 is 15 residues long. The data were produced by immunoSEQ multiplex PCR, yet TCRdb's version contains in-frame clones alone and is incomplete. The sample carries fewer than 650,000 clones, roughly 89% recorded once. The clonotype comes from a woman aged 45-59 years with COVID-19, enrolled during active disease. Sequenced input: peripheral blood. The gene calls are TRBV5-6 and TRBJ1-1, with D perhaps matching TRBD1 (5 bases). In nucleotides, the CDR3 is TGTGCCAGCAGCTGGGGGACGGGACTTAACACTGAAGCTTTCTTT. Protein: CASSWGTGLNTEAFF.